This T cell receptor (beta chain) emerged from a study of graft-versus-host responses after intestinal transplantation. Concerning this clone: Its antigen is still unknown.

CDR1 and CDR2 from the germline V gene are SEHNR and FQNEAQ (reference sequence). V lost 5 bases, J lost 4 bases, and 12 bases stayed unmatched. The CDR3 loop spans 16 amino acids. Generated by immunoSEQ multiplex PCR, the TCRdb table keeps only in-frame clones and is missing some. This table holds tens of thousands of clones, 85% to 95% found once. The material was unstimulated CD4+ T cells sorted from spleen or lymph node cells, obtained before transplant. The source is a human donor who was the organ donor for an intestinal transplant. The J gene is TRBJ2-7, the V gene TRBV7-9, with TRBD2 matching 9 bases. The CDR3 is CASSDPRAGGSYEQYF. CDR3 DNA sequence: TGTGCCAGCAGCGATCCCCGAGCGGGGGGATCTTACGAGCAGTACTTC.